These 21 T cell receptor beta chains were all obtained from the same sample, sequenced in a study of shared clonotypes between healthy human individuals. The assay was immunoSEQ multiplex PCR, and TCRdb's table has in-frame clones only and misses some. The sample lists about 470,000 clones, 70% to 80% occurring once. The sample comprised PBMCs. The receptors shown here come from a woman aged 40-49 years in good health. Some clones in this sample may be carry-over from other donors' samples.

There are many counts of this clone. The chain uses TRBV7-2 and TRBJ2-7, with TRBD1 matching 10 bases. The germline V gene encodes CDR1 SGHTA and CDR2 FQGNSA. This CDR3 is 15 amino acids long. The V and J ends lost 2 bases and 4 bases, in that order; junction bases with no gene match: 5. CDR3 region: CASSLTGTGEYEQYF. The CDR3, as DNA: TGTGCCAGCAGCTTAACCGGGACAGGGGAGTACGAGCAGTACTTC.

CDR3 region: CASSEMLRAGELFF. The CDR3 DNA is TGTGCCAGCAGTGAAATGCTACGCGCCGGGGAGCTGTTTTTT. This sequence joins TRBV6-1 and TRBJ2-2, with D hard to call. V was shortened by 2 bases and J by 6 bases, with 10 bases between the two germline ends. This CDR3 region has 14 residues. The germline gives CDR1 MNHNS, CDR2 SASEGT.

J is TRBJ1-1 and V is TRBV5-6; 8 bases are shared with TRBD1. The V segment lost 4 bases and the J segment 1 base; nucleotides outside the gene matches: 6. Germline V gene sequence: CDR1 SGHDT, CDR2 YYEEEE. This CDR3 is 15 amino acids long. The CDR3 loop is CASSADRGRNTEAFF. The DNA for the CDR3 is TGTGCCAGCAGCGCCGACAGGGGAAGGAACACTGAAGCTTTCTTT. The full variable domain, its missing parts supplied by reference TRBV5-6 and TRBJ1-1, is DAGVTQSPTHLIKTRGQQVTLRCSPKSGHDTVSWYQQALGQGPQFIFQYYEEEERQRGNFPDRFSGHQFPNYSSELNVNALLLGDSALYLCASSADRGRNTEAFFGQGTRLTVV.

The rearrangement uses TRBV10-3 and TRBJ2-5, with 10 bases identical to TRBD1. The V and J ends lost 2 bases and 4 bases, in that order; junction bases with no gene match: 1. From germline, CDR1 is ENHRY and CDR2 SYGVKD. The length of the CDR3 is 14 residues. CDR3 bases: TGTGCCATCAGTGAGGGGACAGGGGCAGAGACCCAGTACTTC. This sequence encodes CAISEGTGAETQYF.

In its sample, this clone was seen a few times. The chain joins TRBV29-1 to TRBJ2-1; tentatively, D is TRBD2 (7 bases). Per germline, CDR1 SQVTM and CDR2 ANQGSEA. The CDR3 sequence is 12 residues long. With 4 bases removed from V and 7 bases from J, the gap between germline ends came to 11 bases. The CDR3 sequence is CSVGTRGNEQFF. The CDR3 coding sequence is TGCAGCGTTGGGACTAGGGGGAATGAGCAGTTCTTC.

The CDR3 here is CASRTGGGGVRHTGELFF. DNA of the CDR3: TGCGCCAGCAGAACAGGGGGCGGAGGGGTCCGGCACACCGGGGAGCTGTTTTTT. The chain links TRBV4-1 to TRBJ2-2, with 9 positions matching TRBD1. The germline gives CDR1 MGHRA, CDR2 YSYEKL. This CDR3 is built from 18 residues. With 6 bases clipped from V and 3 bases from J, the junction kept 14 bases outside the gene matches.

DNA of the CDR3: TGTGCCAGCAGCAAAGGAGGGGTTTACACTGAAGCTTTCTTT. Translation gives CASSKGGVYTEAFF. The chain carries TRBV11-2 and TRBJ1-1, with D perhaps TRBD1 (5 bases). Germline CDR1 is SGHAT and CDR2 is FQNNGV. This CDR3 spans 14 amino acids. The ends were cut back, 5 bases at V and 3 bases at J, with 13 bases in the middle.

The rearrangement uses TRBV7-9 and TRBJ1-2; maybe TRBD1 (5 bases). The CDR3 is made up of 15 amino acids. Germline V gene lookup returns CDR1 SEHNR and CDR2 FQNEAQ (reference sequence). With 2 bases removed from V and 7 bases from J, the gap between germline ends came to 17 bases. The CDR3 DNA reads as TGTGCCAGCAGCTTATTGCAGGGATCATATGGTGGCTACACCTTC. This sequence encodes CASSLLQGSYGGYTF.

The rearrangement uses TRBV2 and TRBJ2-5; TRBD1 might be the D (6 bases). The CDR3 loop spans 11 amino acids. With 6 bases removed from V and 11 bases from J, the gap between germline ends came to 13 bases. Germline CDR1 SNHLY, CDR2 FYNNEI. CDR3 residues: CASSVKGEQYF. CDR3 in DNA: TGTGCCAGCAGCGTGAAGGGGGAGCAGTACTTC.

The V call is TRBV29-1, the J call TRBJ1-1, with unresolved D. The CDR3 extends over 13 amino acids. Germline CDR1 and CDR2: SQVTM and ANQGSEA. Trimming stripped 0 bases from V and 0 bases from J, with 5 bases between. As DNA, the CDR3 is TGCAGCGTTGAAGACACTATGAACACTGAAGCTTTCTTT. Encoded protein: CSVEDTMNTEAFF.

The CDR3 sequence: CATSRDSPRQGSQPQHF. Written as DNA, the CDR3 is TGTGCCACCAGCAGAGATTCCCCTAGACAGGGAAGTCAGCCCCAGCATTTT. The chain couples TRBV15 to TRBJ1-5; 7 nucleotides agree with TRBD1. This CDR3 has 17 amino acids. Germline V gene lookup returns CDR1 LNHNV and CDR2 YYDKDF (reference sequence). J gave up 6 bases and V 0 bases, and 11 bases lay outside the gene matches.

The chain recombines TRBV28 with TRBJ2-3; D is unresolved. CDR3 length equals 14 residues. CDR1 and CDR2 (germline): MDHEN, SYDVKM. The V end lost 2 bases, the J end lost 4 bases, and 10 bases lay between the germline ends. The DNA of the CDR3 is TGTGCCAGCAGTTTAGTCCAGGTCTCAGATACGCAGTATTTT. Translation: CASSLVQVSDTQYF.

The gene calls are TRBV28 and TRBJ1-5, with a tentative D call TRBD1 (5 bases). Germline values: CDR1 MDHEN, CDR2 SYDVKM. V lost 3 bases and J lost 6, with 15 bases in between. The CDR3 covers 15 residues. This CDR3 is CASSLTQGFVQPQHF. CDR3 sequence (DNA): TGTGCCAGCAGTTTGACCCAGGGTTTCGTTCAGCCCCAGCATTTT.

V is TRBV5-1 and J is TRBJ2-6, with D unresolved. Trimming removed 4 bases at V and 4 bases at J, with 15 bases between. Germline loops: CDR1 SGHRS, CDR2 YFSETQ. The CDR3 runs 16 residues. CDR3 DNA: TGCGCCAGCAGCACCGACGGACGCCCCGGGGCCAACGTCCTGACTTTC. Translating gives CASSTDGRPGANVLTF.

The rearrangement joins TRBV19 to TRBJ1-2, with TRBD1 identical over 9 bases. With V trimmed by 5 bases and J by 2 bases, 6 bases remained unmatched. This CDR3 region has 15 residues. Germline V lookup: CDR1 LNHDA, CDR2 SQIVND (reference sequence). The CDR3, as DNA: TGTGCCAGTAGTCCGTGGACAGGGGACAACTATGGCTACACCTTC. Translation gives CASSPWTGDNYGYTF.

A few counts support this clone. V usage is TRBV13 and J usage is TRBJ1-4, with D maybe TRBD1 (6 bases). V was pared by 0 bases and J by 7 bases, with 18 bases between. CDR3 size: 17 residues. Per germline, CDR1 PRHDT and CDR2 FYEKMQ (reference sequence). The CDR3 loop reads CASSLGITGTLSEKLFF. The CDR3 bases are TGTGCCAGCAGCTTAGGCATAACCGGGACATTAAGTGAAAAACTGTTTTTT.

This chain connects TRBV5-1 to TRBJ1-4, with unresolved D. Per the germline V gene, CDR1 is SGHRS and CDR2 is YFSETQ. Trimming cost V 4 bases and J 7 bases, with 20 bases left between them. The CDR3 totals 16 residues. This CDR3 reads CASSTLGDPKVEKLFF. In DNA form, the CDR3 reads TGCGCCAGCAGCACCCTGGGAGACCCCAAAGTTGAAAAACTGTTTTTT.

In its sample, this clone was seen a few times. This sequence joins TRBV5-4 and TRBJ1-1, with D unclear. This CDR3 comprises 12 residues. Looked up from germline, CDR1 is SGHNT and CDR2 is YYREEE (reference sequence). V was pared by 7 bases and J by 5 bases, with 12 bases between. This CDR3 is CASGELWTEAFF. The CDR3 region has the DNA TGTGCCAGCGGGGAACTTTGGACTGAAGCTTTCTTT.

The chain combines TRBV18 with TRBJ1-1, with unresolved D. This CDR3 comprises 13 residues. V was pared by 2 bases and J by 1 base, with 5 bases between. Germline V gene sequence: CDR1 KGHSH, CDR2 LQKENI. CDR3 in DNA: TGTGCCAGCTCACCATGGCAGAACACTGAAGCTTTCTTT. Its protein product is CASSPWQNTEAFF. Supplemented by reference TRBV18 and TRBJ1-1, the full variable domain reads NAGVMQNPRHLVRRRGQEARLRCSPMKGHSHVYWYRQLPEEGLKFMVYLQKENIIDESGMPKERFSAEFPKEGPSILRIQQVVRGDSAAYFCASSPWQNTEAFFGQGTRLTVV.

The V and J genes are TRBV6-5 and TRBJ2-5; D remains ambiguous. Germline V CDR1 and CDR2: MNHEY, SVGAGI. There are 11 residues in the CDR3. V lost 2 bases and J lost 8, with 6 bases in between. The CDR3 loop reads CASSYHDTQYF. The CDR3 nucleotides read TGTGCCAGCAGTTACCACGACACCCAGTACTTC.

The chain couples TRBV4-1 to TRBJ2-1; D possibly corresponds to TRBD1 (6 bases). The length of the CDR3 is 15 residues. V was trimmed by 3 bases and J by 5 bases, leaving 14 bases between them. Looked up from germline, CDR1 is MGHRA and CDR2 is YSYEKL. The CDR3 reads CASSHHRDPHNEQFF. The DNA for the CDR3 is TGCGCCAGCAGCCACCACAGGGACCCCCACAATGAGCAGTTCTTC.